The subject of this entry is one T cell receptor beta chain. This sample is drawn from a study of blood T cell repertoires in COVID-19. Study details: The United States, Italy and Spain provided the acute and convalescent COVID-19 samples. The analysed material was cDNA or gDNA that came from T cells, B-cell-depleted T cells, or PBMCs.

How the authors handled the data: Amplification of reference gene primers provided the estimated nucleated cell counts. TCRdb's table, derived via immunoSEQ multiplex PCR, lists solely in-frame clones and lacks some. V and J calls and clone size are those listed in that table; D and trimming were worked out from the DNA. The sample contains roughly 240,000 clones, more than 75% of which appear only once. There are 16 residues in the CDR3. V was clipped by 6 bases and J by 2 bases, with 18 bases between them. CDR1 and CDR2 from the germline V gene are MNHEY and SVGEGT. Sequenced input: peripheral blood. This TCR was sampled from an older woman who had recovered from COVID-19. This chain joins TRBV6-2 or TRBV6-3 and TRBJ2-3; maybe TRBD2 (5 bases). The CDR3 DNA reads as TGTGCCAGCAGCCCCCCCGGGGTAGAGAACACAGATACGCAGTATTTT. It encodes CASSPPGVENTDTQYF.